This TCR beta chain was profiled in a study of cytomegalovirus exposure and HLA in healthy donors. The PCR employed 60 Vbeta primers together with 13 Jbeta primers. Original data processing: Approximately 83 million unique TCR beta chains, some 11 million shared, were counted in a later analysis. Repertoires were generated with immunoSEQ multiplex PCR, while TCRdb's copy carries only in-frame clones and drops some. V and J calls plus clone size are reproduced from that table; the DNA served to infer D and trimming. The data contain roughly 200,000 clones, 82% of them seen just once; the ten biggest clones take up roughly 2.5%. Sequenced input: PBMCs. This clonotype was sampled from a woman aged 40 to 55 in good health and CMV-seronegative.

CDR3 loop: CASSKDTHTEAFF. In DNA, the CDR3 is TGCGCCAGCAGTAAAGACACCCACACTGAAGCTTTCTTT. The chain recombines TRBV5-1 with TRBJ1-1, with D hard to call. The V gene's germline CDR1 is SGHRS and CDR2 YFSETQ. This CDR3 contains 13 residues. Trimming stripped 5 bases from V and 3 bases from J, with 11 bases between.